The T cell receptor (beta chain) under discussion was sequenced for a study of blood T cell repertoires in COVID-19. Study as a whole: Material from acute and convalescent COVID-19 was sourced from the United States, Italy and Spain.

In the source study's methods: The authors estimated nucleated cell counts from reference gene primer amplification. Measured with immunoSEQ multiplex PCR; TCRdb has only the in-frame clones, and not every one. The V and J calls and clone size were taken over from that table, and D and trimming were inferred from the DNA. The sample lists more than 200,000 clones, roughly 91% occurring once. Two consecutive negative NP/OP PCR tests, clearance, or resolved symptoms defined Cohort 3 recovery. This receptor was taken from a woman in her 30s who had recovered from COVID-19. Sequencing used PBMCs or T cells enriched from blood (not recorded which).

In DNA, the CDR3 is TGTGCCAGCAGCCCCAACAGGGGGCTTAATTCACCCCTCCACTTT. This gives the protein CASSPNRGLNSPLHF. The rearrangement joins TRBV4-2 to TRBJ1-6; the match to TRBD1 covers 9 bases. Germline CDR1 reads LGHNA; CDR2 reads YNFKEQ. Trimming cost V 4 bases and J 6 bases; bases outside gene matches: 4. The CDR3 runs to 15 residues.